The 30 T cell receptor beta chains below were found in one sample sequenced in a study of Ad26.COV2.S vaccination and SARS-CoV-2 variants. Treatment described: roughly 20 received Ad26.COV2.S at low or high dose, single or two shots; about 5 received placebo; per-sample allocation not given. Specimen acquisition occurred on day 63 following the initial vaccine or placebo injection. The assay was immunoSEQ multiplex PCR, and TCRdb's table has in-frame clones only and misses some. The top ten clones hold around 2% of a sample with 360,000 or so clones, about 91% of them seen once. The specimen was peripheral blood, collected in a trial of Ad26.COV2.S vaccine versus placebo. The receptors shown here come from a person aged 18-60 years who received the Ad26.COV2.S COVID-19 vaccine or a placebo.

V gene TRBV5-6 combines with J gene TRBJ2-1, with D perhaps TRBD2 (5 bases). V lost 0 bases to trimming and J lost 3 bases, with 7 bases between them. The germline V gene encodes CDR1 SGHDT and CDR2 YYEEEE. The CDR3 is made up of 14 amino acids. The CDR3 region has the DNA TGTGCCAGCAGCTTGGTAGGGAGCTACAATGAGCAGTTCTTC. Translated, it gives CASSLVGSYNEQFF. The full variable domain, completed using reference TRBV5-6 and TRBJ2-1, is DAGVTQSPTHLIKTRGQQVTLRCSPKSGHDTVSWYQQALGQGPQFIFQYYEEEERQRGNFPDRFSGHQFPNYSSELNVNALLLGDSALYLCASSLVGSYNEQFFGPGTRLTVL.

The rearrangement joins TRBV3-1 (or the pseudogene TRBV3-2) to TRBJ1-6, with no clear D. The V gene lost 4 bases and the J gene lost 7 bases, with 8 bases spanning the gap. Per the germline V gene, CDR1 is LGHDT and CDR2 is YNNKEL (reference sequence). The CDR3 has 13 amino acids. The CDR3 loop reads CASSLDDNSPLHF. In DNA form, the CDR3 reads TGTGCCAGCAGCCTCGATGACAATTCACCCCTCCACTTT.

This chain joins TRBV5-1 and TRBJ1-4, with TRBD1 as a possible D gene (6 bases). CDR1 and CDR2 (germline): SGHRS, YFSETQ. The CDR3 is made up of 15 amino acids. Deletions cut 6 bases from V and 0 bases from J, with 12 bases between. Here the CDR3 reads CASKDSYATNEKLFF. The CDR3 nucleotides are TGCGCCAGCAAGGACAGTTATGCAACTAATGAAAAACTGTTTTTT.

V gene TRBV2 combines with J gene TRBJ1-4; D ambiguous. The CDR3 totals 13 residues. V gave up 8 bases and J gave up 10 bases, with 17 bases separating them. Germline CDR1 is SNHLY and CDR2 is FYNNEI. CDR3 in amino acids: CASLRTEKGKLFF. The CDR3 bases are TGTGCCAGCCTACGGACGGAAAAAGGAAAACTGTTTTTT.

V and J are TRBV5-1 and TRBJ1-1; 7 bases map to TRBD1. The CDR3 length is 13 residues. V shed 0 bases, J shed 6 bases, and the junction held 2 bases outside the gene matches. Per germline, CDR1 SGHRS and CDR2 YFSETQ. The CDR3 DNA is TGCGCCAGCAGCTTGGTAGGGGGCGCTGAAGCTTTCTTT. Protein: CASSLVGGAEAFF.

This chain joins TRBV7-9 and TRBJ2-7; D perhaps matches TRBD1 (6 bases). The CDR3 length is 14 residues. The germline V gene has CDR1 SEHNR and CDR2 FQNEAQ (reference sequence). With 5 bases removed from V and 5 bases from J, the gap between germline ends came to 16 bases. CDR3 in amino acids: CASSQGQGFDEQYF. The CDR3 DNA is TGTGCCAGCAGCCAGGGGCAGGGTTTCGACGAGCAGTACTTC.

This chain uses TRBV11-2 with TRBJ1-1; D uncertain. Germline assignment: CDR1 SGHAT and CDR2 FQNNGV. Between the trimmed V and J ends, which lost 4 bases and 5 bases, there was a span of 11 bases. This CDR3 has 13 residues. Written as DNA, the CDR3 is TGTGCCAGCAGCTCGCAAGGTGGGACTGAAGCTTTCTTT. It specifies CASSSQGGTEAFF.

CDR3 nucleotides: TGTGCCAGCAGCTCCCTCGCGGAGGTTGAGCAGTTCTTC. Protein sequence: CASSSLAEVEQFF. V usage is TRBV7-6 and J usage is TRBJ2-1, with a weak D call TRBD2 (5 bases). Germline V CDR1 and CDR2: SGHVS, FNYEAQ. V lost 4 bases and J lost 9, with 13 bases in between. The CDR3 has 13 residues.

The count of this clone is one. The chain has TRBV9 and TRBJ2-3, with 10 bases identical to TRBD2. There are 15 residues in the CDR3. CDR1 is SGDLS and CDR2 is YYNGEE in the germline V gene. With V trimmed by 5 bases and J by 4 bases, 7 bases remained unmatched. The CDR3 loop reads CASSFSGLAADTQYF. The CDR3 bases are TGTGCCAGCAGTTTTTCCGGACTAGCGGCAGATACGCAGTATTTT. The variable domain in full, with the rest retrieved from reference TRBV9 and TRBJ2-3, is DSGVTQTPKHLITATGQRVTLRCSPRSGDLSVYWYQQSLDQGLQFLIQYYNGEERAKGNILERFSAQQFPDLHSELNLSSLELGDSALYFCASSFSGLAADTQYFGPGTRLTVL.

The J gene is TRBJ2-7, the V gene TRBV11-3; the match to TRBD2 covers 9 bases. Per germline, CDR1 SGHNT and CDR2 YENEEA. Unmatched junction bases numbered 11, after V lost 4 bases and J lost 4 bases. The CDR3 runs to 16 residues. The CDR3 loop is CASSYSSREGYYEQYF. CDR3 DNA: TGTGCCAGCAGCTACTCATCGCGGGAGGGCTATTACGAGCAGTACTTC.

The J gene is TRBJ1-6, the V gene TRBV4-3, with 7 bases identical to TRBD1. J lost 3 bases, V lost 6 bases, and 5 bases had no gene match. The CDR3 runs 15 residues. Germline lookup yields CDR1 LGHNA and CDR2 YSLEER. The CDR3 protein is CASSQDRFYNSPLHF. CDR3 bases: TGCGCCAGCAGTCAGGACAGGTTCTATAATTCACCCCTCCACTTT.

As regards this clone: The same CDR3 can be traced to other DNA sequences in this sample. CDR3 sequence: CASSPGTSGTYEQYF. The DNA of the CDR3 is TGTGCCAGCTCACCCGGGACTAGCGGCACCTACGAGCAGTACTTC. The chain links TRBV18 to TRBJ2-7; 11 bases are a match to TRBD2. Per the germline V gene, CDR1 is KGHSH and CDR2 is LQKENI. The J segment lost 2 bases and the V segment lost 3 bases, leaving 3 bases of the junction unmatched. CDR3 length equals 15 residues.

A single count supports this clone. The chain recombines TRBV5-1 with TRBJ2-7; 13 nucleotides align to TRBD2. There are 16 residues in the CDR3. V shed 3 bases and J 0 bases; nucleotides not matched to a gene: 3. Germline V gene data show CDR1 as SGHRS and CDR2 as YFSETQ. CDR3 nucleotides: TGCGCCAGCAGCTCGACTAGCGGGAGGCCCTCCTACGAGCAGTACTTC. It specifies CASSSTSGRPSYEQYF.

The J gene is TRBJ2-5, the V gene TRBV24-1; 9 nucleotides match TRBD1. J lost 4 bases, V lost 4 bases, and 9 bases had no gene match. This CDR3 comprises 16 residues. Looked up from germline, CDR1 is KGHDR and CDR2 is SFDVKD. The CDR3 coding sequence is TGTGCCACCAGTGAAGGGGACAGGGACGTAGGAGAGACCCAGTACTTC. Protein sequence: CATSEGDRDVGETQYF.

This clone was counted a single time. The chain links TRBV2 to TRBJ2-1; 16 bases are shared with TRBD2. The V segment lost 0 bases and the J segment 0 bases; nucleotides outside the gene matches: 5. CDR3 length equals 20 residues. The germline gives CDR1 SNHLY, CDR2 FYNNEI. The CDR3 reads CASSEAYGTSGRASYNEQFF. CDR3 coding DNA: TGTGCCAGCAGTGAAGCTTACGGGACTAGCGGGAGGGCCTCCTACAATGAGCAGTTCTTC.

The chain recombines TRBV7-6 with TRBJ2-7, with TRBD2 matching 9 bases. V shed 4 bases and J 0 bases; nucleotides not matched to a gene: 10. This CDR3 has 17 residues. CDR1 is SGHVS and CDR2 is FNYEAQ in the germline V gene. CDR3 region: CASSSPWIAGASYEQYF. For the CDR3, the DNA is TGTGCCAGCAGCTCCCCTTGGATAGCGGGAGCCTCCTACGAGCAGTACTTC.

This rearrangement joins TRBV3-1 (or the pseudogene TRBV3-2) to TRBJ2-7; D unclear. The CDR3 covers 12 residues. V lost 0 bases and J 9 bases, leaving 9 bases between the germline ends. In germline, CDR1 is LGHDT, CDR2 YNNKEL (reference sequence). CDR3: CASSQEPQAQYF. CDR3 DNA: TGTGCCAGCAGCCAAGAACCCCAAGCGCAGTACTTC.

The chain links TRBV29-1 to TRBJ2-5, with D perhaps being TRBD1 or TRBD2 (6 bases each). The V and J ends lost 8 bases and 3 bases respectively, with 22 bases between them. There are 15 residues in the CDR3. Germline V gives CDR1 SQVTM, CDR2 ANQGSEA. DNA of the CDR3: TGCAGCCCCACGAGTCGGGGGCGTAGGGAAGAGACCCAGTACTTC. Translating gives CSPTSRGRREETQYF.

The chain recombines TRBV30 with TRBJ1-1, with D unresolved. The CDR3 loop spans 13 amino acids. CDR1 and CDR2 (germline): GTSNPN, SVGIG (reference sequence). Between the trimmed V and J ends, which lost 0 bases and 6 bases, there was a span of 11 bases. CDR3 region: CAWSVQRDSEAFF. CDR3 DNA sequence: TGTGCCTGGAGTGTACAGAGGGATTCTGAAGCTTTCTTT.

A remark on this clone: This same CDR3 is encoded by further DNA sequences in the sample. The genes are TRBV7-9 and TRBJ2-1; 11 bases align to TRBD2. This CDR3 region has 14 residues. The V and J ends lost 1 base and 7 bases, in that order; junction bases with no gene match: 0. Germline CDR1 reads SEHNR; CDR2 reads FQNEAQ (reference sequence). The CDR3 DNA reads as TGTGCCAGCAGCTTAGGGACTAGCGGGAATGAGCAGTTCTTC. Amino acids: CASSLGTSGNEQFF.

V is TRBV5-1 and J is TRBJ2-2; no reliable D call. This CDR3 is built from 14 residues. V was shortened by 6 bases and J by 7 bases, with 16 bases between the two germline ends. Germline CDR1 reads SGHRS; CDR2 reads YFSETQ. The CDR3 protein is CASIRSHGGGELFF. The CDR3 nucleotides read TGCGCCAGCATCCGAAGCCACGGCGGCGGGGAGCTGTTTTTT.

The chain employs TRBV18 and TRBJ2-1; TRBD2 matches at 9 bases. Germline CDR1 reads KGHSH; CDR2 reads LQKENI. There are 15 residues in the CDR3. Trimming at V came to 5 bases and at J to 9 bases, leaving 11 bases not matched to a gene. In DNA form, the CDR3 reads TGTGCCAGCTCATCTAGCGGGGAGGGCTCTGGTGAGCAGTTCTTC. Its translation is CASSSSGEGSGEQFF. The whole variable domain, remainder taken from reference TRBV18 and TRBJ2-1, is NAGVMQNPRHLVRRRGQEARLRCSPMKGHSHVYWYRQLPEEGLKFMVYLQKENIIDESGMPKERFSAEFPKEGPSILRIQQVVRGDSAAYFCASSSSGEGSGEQFFGPGTRLTVL.

The CDR3 DNA is TGTGCCAGCAGGAGATCCGGACAGGGAAAAGGCAATGAGCAGTTCTTC. The encoded protein is CASRRSGQGKGNEQFF. V is TRBV7-9 and J is TRBJ2-1, with TRBD1 matching over 8 bases. Germline-derived CDR1 and CDR2 are SEHNR and FQNEAQ (reference sequence). This CDR3 has 16 residues. With 6 bases clipped from V and 6 bases from J, the junction kept 13 bases outside the gene matches.

The chain uses TRBV29-1 and TRBJ1-1; no reliable D call. The CDR3 covers 14 residues. Germline lookup yields CDR1 SQVTM and CDR2 ANQGSEA. V was pared by 5 bases and J by 0 bases, with 13 bases between. The CDR3 region is CSVSDPKVNTEAFF. In nucleotides, the CDR3 is TGCAGCGTTTCGGACCCTAAGGTGAACACTGAAGCTTTCTTT.

The chain joins TRBV29-1 to TRBJ2-5, with 9 positions matching TRBD1. Germline V gene sequence: CDR1 SQVTM, CDR2 ANQGSEA. The CDR3 has 13 residues. V lost 1 base, J lost 5 bases, and 2 bases stayed unmatched. CDR3 sequence: CSVEGQGGETQYF. The DNA of the CDR3 is TGCAGCGTTGAAGGACAGGGGGGGGAGACCCAGTACTTC.

This clone was seen only once. This rearrangement joins TRBV14 to TRBJ2-7, with D perhaps matching TRBD2 (5 bases). The V gene's germline CDR1 is SGHDN and CDR2 FVKESK. Trimming removed 4 bases from V and 0 bases from J, with 10 bases in between. The CDR3 consists of 14 residues. In DNA form, the CDR3 reads TGTGCCAGCAGCCGCCGGGATAGCTCCTACGAGCAGTACTTC. It codes for CASSRRDSSYEQYF.

V usage is TRBV12-3 or TRBV12-4 and J usage is TRBJ1-3; D is uncertain. The length of the CDR3 is 12 residues. V was clipped by 6 bases and J by 7 bases, with 10 bases between them. CDR3 in amino acids: CASREKGNTIYF. As DNA, the CDR3 is TGTGCCAGCAGAGAGAAGGGTAACACCATATATTTT.

Here the CDR3 DNA reads TGTGCCAGCAGCTTAGTGGCACTTAACACCGGGGAGCTGTTTTTT. Its protein product is CASSLVALNTGELFF. This chain joins TRBV11-3 and TRBJ2-2; D not certain. The CDR3 has 15 amino acids. CDR1 is SGHNT, CDR2 YENEEA, per germline. V shed 1 base and J shed 2 bases, with 8 bases lying between them. The entire variable domain, with the rest obtained from reference TRBV11-3 and TRBJ2-2, is as follows: EAGVVQSPRYKIIEKKQPVAFWCNPISGHNTLYWYLQNLGQGPELLIRYENEEAVDDSQLPKDRFSAERLKGVDSTLKIQPAELGDSAVYLCASSLVALNTGELFFGEGSRLTVL.

The CDR3 region has the DNA TGTGCCAGCAGTGGCCGACCGACTAGCGGGAGGGTTAAGAATGAGCAGTTCTTC. Encoded protein: CASSGRPTSGRVKNEQFF. J is TRBJ2-1 and V is TRBV6-2 or TRBV6-3; 14 bases are a match to TRBD2. The CDR3 length is 18 residues. Germline values: CDR1 MNHEY, CDR2 SVGEGT. Trimming at V came to 5 bases and at J to 7 bases, leaving 13 bases not matched to a gene.

The V gene is TRBV5-1, the J gene TRBJ2-2; D is perhaps TRBD1 (5 bases). The CDR3 has 15 residues. V gave up 1 base and J gave up 4 bases, with 11 bases separating them. Germline values: CDR1 SGHRS, CDR2 YFSETQ. CDR3 nucleotide sequence: TGCGCCAGCAGCTTGCTGCCAGGGCCCACCGGGGAGCTGTTTTTT. Encoded protein: CASSLLPGPTGELFF.